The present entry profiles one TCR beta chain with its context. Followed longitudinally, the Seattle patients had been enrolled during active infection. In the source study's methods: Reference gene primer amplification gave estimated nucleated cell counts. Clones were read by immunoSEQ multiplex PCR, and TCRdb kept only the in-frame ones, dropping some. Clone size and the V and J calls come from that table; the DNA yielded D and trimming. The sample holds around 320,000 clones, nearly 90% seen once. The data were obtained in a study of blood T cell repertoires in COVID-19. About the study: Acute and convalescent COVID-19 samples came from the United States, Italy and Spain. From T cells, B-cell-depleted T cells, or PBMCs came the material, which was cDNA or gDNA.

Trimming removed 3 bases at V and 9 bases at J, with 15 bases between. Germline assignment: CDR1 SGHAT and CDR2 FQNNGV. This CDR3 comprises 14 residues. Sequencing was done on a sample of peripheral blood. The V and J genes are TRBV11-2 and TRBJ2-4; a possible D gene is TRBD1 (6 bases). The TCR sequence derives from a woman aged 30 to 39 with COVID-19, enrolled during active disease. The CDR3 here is CASSLGRGMIIQYF. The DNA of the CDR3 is TGTGCCAGCAGCTTGGGTAGGGGGATGATCATTCAGTACTTC.